A selection of T cell receptor beta chains follows, all from one sample in a study of blood T cell repertoires in COVID-19. Only in-frame clones appear in the TCRdb table, and some are missing; sequencing was by immunoSEQ multiplex PCR. The table lists 300,000 to 400,000 clones, 70% to 90% of them singletons. Sequenced sample: peripheral blood. All receptors derive from a human donor in a cohort sampled during active COVID-19. CDR3s include the opening cysteine and the closing phenylalanine or tryptophan. The D gene is left open where the match is weak. A row's size may be missing; if present it is once, few, many or a size class.

CASSLSPGQGHEQYF,TGTGCCAGCAGCTTATCTCCGGGACAGGGCCACGAGCAGTACTTC,TRBD1,TRBV7-6,NA,TRBJ2-7
CASRGLVGDTQYF,TGTGCCAGCAGAGGACTAGTTGGAGATACGCAGTATTTT,TRBD2,TRBV6-5,NA,TRBJ2-3
CASSLSDYGYTF,TGTGCCAGCAGCCTTTCGGACTATGGCTACACCTTC,NA,TRBV3-1/TRBV3-2,NA,TRBJ1-2
CATMAGESYNEQFF,TGTGCCACCATGGCGGGGGAATCCTACAATGAGCAGTTCTTC,TRBD2,TRBV24-1,NA,TRBJ2-1
CAWRDRSYGYTF,TGTGCCTGGAGGGACAGGAGCTACGGCTACACCTTC,TRBD1,TRBV30,NA,TRBJ1-2
CASRLWGDGYTF,TGTGCCAGCAGACTCTGGGGGGATGGCTACACCTTC,NA,TRBV6-5,NA,TRBJ1-2
CASTRVYTIYF,TGTGCCAGCACCCGGGTTTACACCATATATTTT,NA,TRBV12-3/TRBV12-4,once,TRBJ1-3
CASSVVRDGGGNTIYF,TGTGCCAGCAGCGTAGTGCGGGACGGTGGTGGAAACACCATATATTTT,NA,TRBV9,NA,TRBJ1-3
CASSLGDADNEQFF,TGTGCCAGCAGCTTAGGTGACGCGGACAATGAGCAGTTCTTC,NA,TRBV7-3,NA,TRBJ2-1
CASSLGLAGGPGELFF,TGTGCCAGCAGCTTGGGGCTAGCGGGGGGGCCCGGGGAGCTGTTTTTT,TRBD2,TRBV5-4,NA,TRBJ2-2
CASSLGTGSNQPQHF,TGCGCCAGCAGCTTGGGAACCGGGAGCAATCAGCCCCAGCATTTT,NA,TRBV5-1,NA,TRBJ1-5
CATTDRQNTEAFF,TGTGCCACCACTGATAGACAGAACACTGAAGCTTTCTTT,NA,TRBV24-1,NA,TRBJ1-1
CASSEWGQRNSPLHF,TGTGCCAGCAGTGAATGGGGACAAAGAAACTCACCCCTCCACTTT,NA,TRBV6-1,NA,TRBJ1-6
CAISESQGVRDEQYF,TGTGCCATCAGTGAGTCCCAGGGGGTAAGGGACGAGCAGTACTTC,TRBD1,TRBV10-3,NA,TRBJ2-7
CASSQDGAVIETQYF,TGTGCCAGCAGCCAAGATGGAGCGGTAATTGAGACCCAGTACTTC,NA,TRBV14,NA,TRBJ2-5
CATSRGRSNEKLFF,TGTGCCACCAGCAGAGGCAGAAGTAATGAAAAACTGTTTTTT,NA,TRBV15,NA,TRBJ1-4
CASTAGGIGYNSPLHF,TGTGCCAGTACCGCTGGCGGGATTGGGTATAATTCACCCCTCCACTTT,NA,TRBV19,NA,TRBJ1-6
CASSFIRDIAYNEQFF,TGTGCCAGCAGCTTTATCCGGGACATAGCGTACAATGAGCAGTTCTTC,NA,TRBV5-6,once,TRBJ2-1
CASSSGGTSYEQYF,TGTGCCAGCAGTTCAGGGGGGACATCCTACGAGCAGTACTTC,NA,TRBV6-5,once,TRBJ2-7
CASSEAQAIYGYTF,TGTGCCAGCAGTGAAGCACAGGCAATCTATGGCTACACCTTC,NA,TRBV6-1,NA,TRBJ1-2
CASSKGRAGSYNEQFF,TGTGCCAGCAGTAAAGGTCGAGCAGGGTCGTACAATGAGCAGTTCTTC,NA,TRBV27,NA,TRBJ2-1
CASSSTDTQYF,TGCGCCAGCAGTTCAACAGATACGCAGTATTTT,NA,TRBV5-1,NA,TRBJ2-3
CASTGPYLGYTF,TGCGCCAGTACAGGTCCTTACCTCGGCTACACCTTC,NA,TRBV5-1,NA,TRBJ1-2
CASSFYRVNEKLFF,TGTGCCAGCAGCTTTTACAGGGTTAATGAAAAACTGTTTTTT,NA,TRBV11-2,NA,TRBJ1-4
CASSILDSDYNEQFF,TGTGCCAGTAGTATCCTGGACAGCGACTACAATGAGCAGTTCTTC,NA,TRBV19,NA,TRBJ2-1
CAARRGGDGYTF,TGTGCCGCAAGGAGGGGGGGAGATGGCTACACCTTC,NA,TRBV2,NA,TRBJ1-2